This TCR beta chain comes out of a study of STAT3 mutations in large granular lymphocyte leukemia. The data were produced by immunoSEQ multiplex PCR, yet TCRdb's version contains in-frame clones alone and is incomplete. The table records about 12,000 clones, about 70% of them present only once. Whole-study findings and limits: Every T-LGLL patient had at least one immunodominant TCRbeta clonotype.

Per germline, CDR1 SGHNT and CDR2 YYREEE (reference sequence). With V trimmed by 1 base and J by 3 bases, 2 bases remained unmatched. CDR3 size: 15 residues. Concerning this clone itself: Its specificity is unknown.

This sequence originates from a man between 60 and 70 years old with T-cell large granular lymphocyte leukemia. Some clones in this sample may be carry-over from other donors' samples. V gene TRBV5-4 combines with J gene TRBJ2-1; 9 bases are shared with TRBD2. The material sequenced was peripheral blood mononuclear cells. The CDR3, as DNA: TGTGCCAGCAGCTTGAGAGCGGGAGGCTACAATGAGCAGTTCTTC. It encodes CASSLRAGGYNEQFF.